This is a list of T cell receptor beta chains from one sample in a study of blood T cell repertoires in COVID-19. TCRdb keeps only in-frame clones here, not all; method: immunoSEQ multiplex PCR. The sample holds about 99,000 clones, approximately 90% seen once. Sequencing input: peripheral blood. The receptors here all came from a man in his fifties or sixties in a cohort sampled during active COVID-19. The CDR3 runs from the conserved cysteine through the conserved F or W. The D gene is left open where the match is weak. Clone size is not always given. Where it is, it says once, few, many or a class for expanded clones.

J | V | D | size | CDR3 | DNA
TRBJ2-5 | TRBV7-2 | NA | NA | CASTLSGKETQYF | TGTGCCAGCACCCTTAGCGGTAAAGAGACCCAGTACTTC
TRBJ2-5 | TRBV5-1 | NA | NA | CASSSGGAYQETQYF | TGCGCCAGTTCATCCGGAGGGGCCTACCAAGAGACCCAGTACTTC
TRBJ1-4 | TRBV14 | NA | NA | CASSPQRGFNEKLFF | TGTGCCAGCAGCCCCCAGCGGGGTTTTAATGAAAAACTGTTTTTT
TRBJ2-7 | TRBV19 | TRBD1 | NA | CASSRGSAGGYEQYF | TGTGCCAGTAGTCGGGGCTCGGCAGGGGGCTACGAGCAGTACTTC
TRBJ2-5 | TRBV6-5 | NA | NA | CASSARRQETQYF | TGTGCCAGCAGCGCGCGCCGCCAAGAGACCCAGTACTTC
TRBJ1-5 | TRBV6-5 | TRBD1 | NA | CASSRRGPDQPQHF | TGTGCCAGCAGTCGGAGGGGGCCCGATCAGCCCCAGCATTTT
TRBJ2-5 | TRBV2 | TRBD2 | NA | CASRALAAQETQYF | TGTGCCAGCAGGGCCCTAGCGGCCCAAGAGACCCAGTACTTC
TRBJ2-1 | TRBV4-3 | TRBD2 | NA | CASSQDTLATQSSYNEQFF | TGCGCCAGCAGCCAAGACACACTAGCGACACAAAGCTCCTACAATGAGCAGTTCTTC
TRBJ2-6 | TRBV5-1 | NA | NA | CASGDTTGANVLTF | TGCGCCAGCGGGGACACCACTGGGGCCAACGTCCTGACTTTC
TRBJ1-2 | TRBV28 | NA | NA | CASRGTGNPLGYTF | TGTGCCAGCAGGGGAACAGGGAACCCACTTGGCTACACCTTC
TRBJ1-1 | TRBV7-3 | TRBD1 | NA | CASSATGGEAFF | TGTGCCAGCAGCGCGACAGGGGGTGAAGCTTTCTTT
TRBJ2-1 | TRBV7-8 | TRBD2 | NA | CASSQAGGAEYNEQFF | TGTGCCAGCAGCCAGGCGGGAGGGGCGGAATACAATGAGCAGTTCTTC
TRBJ1-2 | TRBV19 | TRBD1 | NA | CASSLQSPGQRYGYTF | TGTGCCAGTAGTCTACAGTCCCCGGGACAGCGATATGGCTACACCTTC
TRBJ1-5 | TRBV6-5 | NA | NA | CASKQGLYSNQPQHF | TGTGCCAGCAAACAGGGCCTTTATAGCAATCAGCCCCAGCATTTT
TRBJ1-3 | TRBV19 | NA | NA | CASRNRVSANTIYF | TGTGCCAGTAGGAACAGGGTTAGCGCAAACACCATATATTTT
TRBJ1-3 | TRBV25-1 | NA | NA | CASTPGDTIYF | TGTGCCAGCACCCCCGGGGACACCATATATTTT
TRBJ2-1 | TRBV20-1 | NA | NA | CSAAFNEQFF | TGCAGTGCAGCGTTCAATGAGCAGTTCTTC
TRBJ1-3 | TRBV6-6 | NA | NA | CASSYSRFGNTIYF | TGTGCCAGCAGTTACTCCAGGTTTGGAAACACCATATATTTT
TRBJ1-1 | TRBV19 | TRBD1 | NA | CASGGQLNTEAFF | TGTGCCAGTGGGGGACAGTTAAACACTGAAGCTTTCTTT
TRBJ1-1 | TRBV21-1 | NA | NA | CASSKAAGFTFEAFF | TGTGCCAGCAGCAAAGCGGCGGGATTCACATTTGAAGCTTTCTTT
TRBJ2-1 | TRBV19 | NA | NA | CASSRELEQFF | TGTGCCTCTAGCCGGGAGTTGGAGCAGTTCTTC
TRBJ1-6 | TRBV18 | NA | NA | CASSPQGGSPLHF | TGTGCCAGCTCCCCGCAGGGAGGCTCACCCCTCCACTTT
TRBJ2-5 | TRBV7-3 | TRBD1 | once | CASSKRARGQAPQETQYF | TGTGCCAGCAGCAAAAGGGCGCGCGGACAGGCTCCGCAAGAGACCCAGTACTTC
TRBJ1-1 | TRBV9 | TRBD1 | NA | CASSVEPGDRDTEAFF | TGTGCCAGCAGCGTAGAACCGGGAGACAGGGACACTGAAGCTTTCTTT
TRBJ2-3 | TRBV24-1 | TRBD1 | NA | CATSDPTGGLADTQYF | TGTGCCACCAGTGATCCCACAGGGGGCCTGGCAGATACGCAGTATTTT
TRBJ1-2 | TRBV12-3/TRBV12-4 | TRBD1 | NA | CASRQQGDYGYTF | TGTGCCAGCAGGCAACAGGGGGACTATGGCTACACCTTC
TRBJ2-5 | TRBV5-4 | NA | NA | CASSLKGDRFGTQYF | TGTGCCAGCAGCTTGAAGGGGGACCGTTTCGGGACCCAGTACTTC
TRBJ2-5 | TRBV2 | TRBD2 | NA | CASRISGGAGTQYF | TGTGCCAGCAGGATTAGCGGGGGGGCCGGGACCCAGTACTTC
TRBJ2-7 | TRBV6-5 | TRBD2 | NA | CASTRSGTSGYEQYF | TGTGCCAGTACCCGGAGCGGGACTAGCGGGTACGAGCAGTACTTC
TRBJ2-7 | TRBV10-1 | TRBD2 | NA | CASSETERTSGEPAYEQYF | TGCGCCAGCAGTGAGACCGAGAGGACTAGCGGGGAACCTGCCTACGAGCAGTACTTC
TRBJ2-2 | TRBV4-2 | TRBD2 | once | CASSQTLGASGGLNTGELFF | TGTGCCAGCAGCCAAACCCTAGGGGCTAGCGGGGGGCTTAACACCGGGGAGCTGTTTTTT
TRBJ1-5 | TRBV24-1 | NA | NA | CATSDRGSGNQPQHF | TGTGCCACCAGTGATAGGGGATCGGGTAATCAGCCCCAGCATTTT
TRBJ2-7 | TRBV6-2/TRBV6-3 | NA | NA | CASSDGAGAYEQYF | TGTGCCAGCAGTGACGGGGCAGGGGCCTACGAGCAGTACTTC
TRBJ2-3 | TRBV27 | NA | NA | CASSLMSTDTQYF | TGTGCCAGCAGTTTAATGTCGACAGATACGCAGTATTTT
TRBJ2-5 | TRBV7-9 | NA | NA | CASSLGPPPETQYF | TGTGCCAGCAGCTTAGGGCCTCCCCCAGAGACCCAGTACTTC
TRBJ1-1 | TRBV14 | NA | NA | CASSPFHTGLRTEAFF | TGTGCCAGCAGCCCGTTCCACACGGGGTTACGGACTGAAGCTTTCTTT
TRBJ2-2 | TRBV4-2 | TRBD2 | NA | CASSQSGVTGELFF | TGTGCCAGCAGCCAAAGCGGGGTCACCGGGGAGCTGTTTTTT
TRBJ2-3 | TRBV14 | TRBD2 | NA | CASSLTSGGPTDTQYF | TGTGCCAGCAGCCTTACTAGCGGGGGGCCCACAGATACGCAGTATTTT
TRBJ1-1 | TRBV28 | NA | NA | CASSLHTGPNTEAFF | TGTGCCAGCAGTTTACATACAGGCCCGAACACTGAAGCTTTCTTT
TRBJ2-5 | TRBV7-2 | NA | NA | CASSHSGADQETQYF | TGTGCCAGCAGCCATAGTGGGGCAGACCAAGAGACCCAGTACTTC
TRBJ1-1 | TRBV6-1 | TRBD1 | NA | CASSEVLGQGGTEAFF | TGTGCCAGCAGTGAAGTTTTGGGACAGGGCGGCACTGAAGCTTTCTTT
TRBJ1-6 | TRBV6-6 | NA | few | CASSRPRTVNYNSPLHF | TGTGCCAGCAGCCGACCCCGGACAGTAAATTATAATTCACCCCTCCACTTT
TRBJ2-2 | TRBV7-3 | NA | NA | CASSLTRNTGELFF | TGTGCCAGCAGCTTAACCAGAAACACCGGGGAGCTGTTTTTT
TRBJ1-3 | TRBV10-3 | NA | NA | CAISESQGTIGSGNTIYF | TGTGCCATCAGTGAGTCCCAGGGGACAATCGGCTCTGGAAACACCATATATTTT
TRBJ1-5 | TRBV28 | NA | NA | CASGEGSNQPQHF | TGTGCCAGCGGGGAGGGGAGCAATCAGCCCCAGCATTTT
TRBJ1-5 | TRBV6-5 | TRBD1 | few | CASKGQGNQPQHF | TGTGCCAGCAAGGGACAGGGGAATCAGCCCCAGCATTTT
TRBJ2-1 | TRBV28 | TRBD2 | NA | CASIDHPGGEQFF | TGTGCCAGCATCGATCACCCGGGGGGTGAGCAGTTCTTC
TRBJ2-3 | TRBV12-3/TRBV12-4 | NA | NA | CASSPGGNTQYF | TGTGCCAGCAGCCCCGGGGGTAATACGCAGTATTTT
TRBJ2-1 | TRBV29-1 | TRBD1 | NA | CSVIQGASYNEQFF | TGCAGCGTGATCCAGGGGGCCTCCTACAATGAGCAGTTCTTC
TRBJ2-5 | TRBV7-9 | TRBD1 | NA | CASSITGGQETQYF | TGTGCCAGCAGCATCACAGGGGGCCAAGAGACCCAGTACTTC
TRBJ1-1 | TRBV5-1 | TRBD1 | NA | CASSRAISGQRYTEAFF | TGCGCCAGCAGCCGCGCAATTTCGGGACAGCGCTACACTGAAGCTTTCTTT
TRBJ1-1 | TRBV19 | TRBD1 | NA | CASRLPGQGMGAFF | TGTGCCAGTAGATTGCCGGGACAGGGGATGGGAGCTTTCTTT
TRBJ2-1 | TRBV24-1 | TRBD2 | NA | CATSEPGGAYNEQFF | TGTGCCACCAGTGAACCCGGGGGGGCTTACAATGAGCAGTTCTTC
TRBJ2-1 | TRBV6-1 | NA | NA | CASSEAGRPADEQFF | TGTGCCAGCAGTGAAGCGGGGCGGCCCGCGGATGAGCAGTTCTTC
TRBJ2-3 | TRBV11-3 | TRBD2 | NA | CASSPQGTSGYTDTQYF | TGTGCCAGCAGCCCCCAAGGCACTAGCGGGTACACAGATACGCAGTATTTT
TRBJ1-5 | TRBV2 | TRBD1 | once | CASGDDRGGNQPQHF | TGTGCCAGCGGCGACGACAGGGGTGGCAATCAGCCCCAGCATTTT
TRBJ2-5 | TRBV27 | NA | NA | CASSLLQGREETQYF | TGTGCCAGCAGTTTATTGCAGGGTCGGGAAGAGACCCAGTACTTC
TRBJ2-7 | TRBV6-2/TRBV6-3 | NA | once | CASSTVREQYF | TGTGCCAGCAGCACGGTTCGGGAGCAGTACTTC
TRBJ1-2 | TRBV4-1 | NA | NA | CASSQGAGFYGYTF | TGCGCCAGCAGCCAAGGGGCCGGTTTCTATGGCTACACCTTC